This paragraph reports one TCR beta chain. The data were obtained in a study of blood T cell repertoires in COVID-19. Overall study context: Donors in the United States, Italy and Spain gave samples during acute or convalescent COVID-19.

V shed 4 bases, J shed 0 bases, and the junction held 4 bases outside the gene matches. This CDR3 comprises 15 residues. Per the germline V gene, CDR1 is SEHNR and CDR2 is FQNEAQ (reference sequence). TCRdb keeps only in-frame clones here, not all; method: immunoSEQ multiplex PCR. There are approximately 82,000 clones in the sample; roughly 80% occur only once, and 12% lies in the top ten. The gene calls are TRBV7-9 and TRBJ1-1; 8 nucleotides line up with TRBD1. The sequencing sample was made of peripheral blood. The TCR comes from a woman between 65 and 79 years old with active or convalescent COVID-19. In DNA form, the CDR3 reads TGTGCCAGCAGCTCCCGACAGGGGATGAACACTGAAGCTTTCTTT. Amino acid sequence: CASSSRQGMNTEAFF. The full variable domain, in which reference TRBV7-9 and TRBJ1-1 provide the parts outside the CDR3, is DTGVSQNPRHKITKRGQNVTFRCDPISEHNRLYWYRQTLGQGPEFLTYFQNEAQLEKSRLLSDRFSAERPKGSFSTLEIQRTEQGDSAMYLCASSSRQGMNTEAFFGQGTRLTVV.